Below are 23 T cell receptor beta chains sequenced from a single sample in a study of T cell responses to AZD1222 COVID-19 vaccine. Sequencing was performed with immunoSEQ multiplex PCR; in TCRdb, only in-frame clones are kept and a portion is missing. The table records around 100,000 clones, approximately 92% of them present only once. Specimen: peripheral blood, collected on day 0 of AZD1222 vaccination. Receptor source: an adult in good health.

The CDR3 nucleotides are TGTGCCAGCAAACAGGGCGATAGCAATCAGCCCCAGCATTTT. This encodes CASKQGDSNQPQHF. The J gene is TRBJ1-5, the V gene TRBV2; tentative D call: TRBD1 (6 bases). CDR1 and CDR2 from the germline V gene are SNHLY and FYNNEI. This CDR3 has 14 residues. The germline V and J ends were trimmed by 7 bases and 0 bases, with 10 bases remaining between them.

This clone was seen a handful of times. CDR3 residues: CASSLQNINTGELFF. CDR3 nucleotide sequence: TGCGCCAGCAGCTTACAGAATATTAACACCGGGGAGCTGTTTTTT. The chain carries TRBV5-1 and TRBJ2-2; D is unclear. CDR1 and CDR2 (germline): SGHRS, YFSETQ. This CDR3 spans 15 amino acids. V lost 2 bases, J lost 2 bases, and 10 bases lay in between.

CDR3: CSAREGYEQYF. The CDR3 region has the DNA TGCAGTGCTAGGGAGGGATACGAGCAGTACTTC. The gene calls are TRBV20-1 and TRBJ2-7, with D perhaps matching TRBD2 (6 bases). This CDR3 region has 11 residues. V was clipped by 3 bases and J by 4 bases, with 7 bases between them. The germline CDR1 and CDR2 sequences are DFQATT and SNEGSKA (reference sequence).

This chain links TRBV7-2 with TRBJ2-7; D remains unclear. Germline-derived CDR1 and CDR2 are SGHTA and FQGNSA. The CDR3 loop spans 15 amino acids. V was cut by 5 bases and J by 2 bases, with 16 bases left in between. This chain's CDR3 is CASSQSFTYTYEQYF. The DNA of the CDR3 is TGTGCCAGCAGCCAGAGCTTCACTTATACCTACGAGCAGTACTTC.

The chain has TRBV5-1 and TRBJ1-5; unclear D gene. V lost 4 bases, J lost 5 bases, and 13 bases lay in between. CDR1 and CDR2 from the germline V gene are SGHRS and YFSETQ. CDR3 length equals 14 residues. The CDR3 loop reads CASSLEGGYQPQHF. Here the CDR3 DNA reads TGCGCCAGCAGCCTGGAGGGCGGATATCAGCCCCAGCATTTT.

V and J are TRBV7-7 and TRBJ2-5; D possibly corresponds to TRBD1 (5 bases). The ends were cut back, 4 bases at V and 2 bases at J, with 11 bases in the middle. The CDR3 consists of 14 residues. The germline V gene has CDR1 SSHAT and CDR2 FNYEAQ (reference sequence). The CDR3 DNA follows: TGTGCCAGCAGCTCGCTAAGGGGTCAAGAGACCCAGTACTTC. Translation: CASSSLRGQETQYF.

CDR3 sequence reads: CASRAGVGDTQYF. The DNA for the CDR3 is TGTGCCAGTCGGGCGGGGGTCGGAGATACGCAGTATTTT. The chain carries TRBV19 and TRBJ2-3; the match to TRBD2 covers 7 bases. The CDR3 covers 13 residues. Per the germline V gene, CDR1 is LNHDA and CDR2 is SQIVND (reference sequence). Losses at the gene ends were 8 bases for V and 5 bases for J; bases not matched to a gene: 7.

The chain uses TRBV5-4 and TRBJ2-3, with 11 positions matching TRBD2. CDR3 length equals 18 residues. V was clipped by 6 bases and J by 1 base; unmatched bases: 13. Per the germline V gene, CDR1 is SGHNT and CDR2 is YYREEE (reference sequence). In DNA form, the CDR3 reads TGTGCCAGCAATTCAAGGACTAGCGGGCGAGGTGGCACAGATACGCAGTATTTT. Its translation: CASNSRTSGRGGTDTQYF.

The chain employs TRBV4-3 and TRBJ2-5, with a weak D call TRBD1 (6 bases). The CDR3 extends over 14 amino acids. Germline V gene sequence: CDR1 LGHNA, CDR2 YSLEER. V lost 4 bases and J lost 4, with 13 bases in between. As DNA, the CDR3 is TGCGCCAGCAGCCTTACAGGGAAGGGAGAGACCCAGTACTTC. This gives the protein CASSLTGKGETQYF.

CDR3 nucleotide sequence: TGTGCCAGCAGCTTATATAGCGGGGTAAACACCGGGGAGCTGTTTTTT. This translates into CASSLYSGVNTGELFF. The genes are TRBV7-3 and TRBJ2-2; 8 nucleotides line up with TRBD2. The ends lost 2 bases at V and 2 bases at J; junction bases unmatched: 4. This CDR3 has 16 amino acids. Looked up from germline, CDR1 is SGHTA and CDR2 is FQGTGA.

The J gene is TRBJ1-2, the V gene TRBV19, with TRBD1 identical over 10 bases. V was pared by 6 bases and J by 2 bases, with 0 bases of the junction left unmatched. Germline V gives CDR1 LNHDA, CDR2 SQIVND (reference sequence). The CDR3 has 13 residues. This CDR3 is CASRDRGNYGYTF. The CDR3 DNA reads as TGTGCCAGTAGGGACAGGGGGAACTATGGCTACACCTTC. The variable domain in full, with the rest retrieved from reference TRBV19 and TRBJ1-2, is DGGITQSPKYLFRKEGQNVTLSCEQNLNHDAMYWYRQDPGQGLRLIYYSQIVNDFQKGDIAEGYSVSREKKESFPLTVTSAQKNPTAFYLCASRDRGNYGYTFGSGTRLTVV.

This clone was counted once. The V gene is TRBV5-4, the J gene TRBJ2-7, with 13 positions matching TRBD2. Germline CDR1 and CDR2: SGHNT and YYREEE (reference sequence). V lost 4 bases and J lost 0; bases outside the gene matches: 13. This CDR3 spans 19 amino acids. The CDR3 here is CASSPPGLAGSPVSYEQYF. The DNA of the CDR3 is TGTGCCAGCAGCCCCCCGGGACTAGCGGGATCCCCCGTCTCCTACGAGCAGTACTTC.

As for this clone: This same CDR3 is encoded by further DNA sequences in the sample. The chain recombines TRBV18 with TRBJ2-3; unclear D gene. CDR1 KGHSH and CDR2 LQKENI come from the germline V gene. The V and J ends lost 3 bases and 2 bases respectively, with 3 bases between them. The CDR3 is 12 residues long. CDR3 DNA: TGTGCCAGCTCACCCTTCACAGATACGCAGTATTTT. Translation: CASSPFTDTQYF. Together with reference TRBV18 and TRBJ2-3, the CDR3 gives the full variable domain: NAGVMQNPRHLVRRRGQEARLRCSPMKGHSHVYWYRQLPEEGLKFMVYLQKENIIDESGMPKERFSAEFPKEGPSILRIQQVVRGDSAAYFCASSPFTDTQYFGPGTRLTVL.

This chain connects TRBV7-2 to TRBJ2-7; D unclear. This CDR3 is built from 14 residues. Germline V lookup: CDR1 SGHTA, CDR2 FQGNSA. V gave up 5 bases and J gave up 1 base, with 12 bases separating them. The CDR3 is CASSAGPQSYEQYF. The DNA of the CDR3 is TGTGCCAGCAGCGCCGGTCCACAATCCTACGAGCAGTACTTC.

This chain connects TRBV18 to TRBJ2-2, with a weak D call TRBD2 (6 bases). The V gene lost 5 bases and the J gene lost 2 bases, with 9 bases spanning the gap. Germline V gives CDR1 KGHSH, CDR2 LQKENI. This CDR3 is 14 amino acids long. CDR3 protein: CASSAGLNTGELFF. The CDR3, as DNA: TGTGCCAGCTCAGCGGGACTTAACACCGGGGAGCTGTTTTTT.

The chain uses TRBV19 and TRBJ2-1, with D unresolved. Germline V gives CDR1 LNHDA, CDR2 SQIVND (reference sequence). V lost 8 bases to trimming and J lost 8 bases, with 4 bases between them. The CDR3 totals 9 residues. The CDR3 DNA reads TGTGCCAGTCGGTATGAGCAGTTCTTC. Translating gives CASRYEQFF.

Points on this clone: Other DNA sequences of this sample code for an identical CDR3. This chain connects TRBV4-3 to TRBJ1-2; 8 positions agree with TRBD1. Germline CDR1 reads LGHNA; CDR2 reads YSLEER. V shed 0 bases, J shed 7 bases, and the junction held 7 bases outside the gene matches. This CDR3 is built from 15 residues. The CDR3: CASSQDNRGNGGYTF. CDR3 in DNA: TGCGCCAGCAGCCAAGATAACAGGGGGAACGGTGGCTACACCTTC.

The CDR3 sequence is CASSPPGEETQYF. The CDR3 DNA reads TGTGCCAGCTCACCACCCGGGGAAGAGACCCAGTACTTC. The V and J genes are TRBV18 and TRBJ2-5; tentative D call: TRBD2 (5 bases). The CDR3 totals 13 residues. In germline, CDR1 is KGHSH, CDR2 LQKENI. The V gene lost 0 bases and the J gene lost 3 bases, with 5 bases spanning the gap.

This sequence joins TRBV5-1 and TRBJ2-7; D is perhaps TRBD1 (6 bases). The CDR3 consists of 15 residues. V was trimmed by 2 bases and J by 5 bases, leaving 17 bases between them. From germline, CDR1 is SGHRS and CDR2 YFSETQ. The CDR3 sequence: CASSLQAGVFNEQYF. The CDR3 region has the DNA TGCGCCAGCAGCTTACAAGCAGGGGTTTTCAACGAGCAGTACTTC.

The chain combines TRBV5-1 with TRBJ2-3; 12 bases agree with TRBD2. Germline V CDR1 and CDR2: SGHRS, YFSETQ. Trimming removed 4 bases from V and 7 bases from J; junction bases left unmatched: 7. This CDR3 has 15 amino acids. The CDR3 DNA reads TGCGCCAGCAGCCCTGGGACTAGCGGGTCCCATACGCAGTATTTT. Its protein is CASSPGTSGSHTQYF.

The chain carries TRBV3-1 (or the pseudogene TRBV3-2) and TRBJ1-1; D may be TRBD1 (6 bases). This CDR3 is 19 amino acids long. V shed 0 bases and J shed 0 bases, with 20 bases lying between them. The germline V gene encodes CDR1 LGHDT and CDR2 YNNKEL (reference sequence). The DNA of the CDR3 is TGTGCCAGCAGCCAAGATGAATGGGGGGCGAAACTAATGAACACTGAAGCTTTCTTT. It is translated as CASSQDEWGAKLMNTEAFF.

V usage is TRBV29-1 and J usage is TRBJ2-7; a weak D match, TRBD1 (6 bases). This CDR3 has 14 residues. V was shortened by 6 bases and J by 1 base, with 16 bases between the two germline ends. Germline values: CDR1 SQVTM, CDR2 ANQGSEA. The CDR3, as DNA: TGCAGCGTAAGGAGGTCGGACAGTTCCTACGAGCAGTACTTC. This codes for CSVRRSDSSYEQYF.

This clone showed up just a few times. V is TRBV7-2 and J is TRBJ2-5; no clear D. Between the trimmed V and J ends, which lost 6 bases and 5 bases, there was a span of 13 bases. The germline gives CDR1 SGHTA, CDR2 FQGNSA. CDR3 size: 13 residues. CDR3 sequence (DNA): TGTGCCAGCAGTTATGGACGCGATGAGACCCAGTACTTC. Amino acid sequence: CASSYGRDETQYF.